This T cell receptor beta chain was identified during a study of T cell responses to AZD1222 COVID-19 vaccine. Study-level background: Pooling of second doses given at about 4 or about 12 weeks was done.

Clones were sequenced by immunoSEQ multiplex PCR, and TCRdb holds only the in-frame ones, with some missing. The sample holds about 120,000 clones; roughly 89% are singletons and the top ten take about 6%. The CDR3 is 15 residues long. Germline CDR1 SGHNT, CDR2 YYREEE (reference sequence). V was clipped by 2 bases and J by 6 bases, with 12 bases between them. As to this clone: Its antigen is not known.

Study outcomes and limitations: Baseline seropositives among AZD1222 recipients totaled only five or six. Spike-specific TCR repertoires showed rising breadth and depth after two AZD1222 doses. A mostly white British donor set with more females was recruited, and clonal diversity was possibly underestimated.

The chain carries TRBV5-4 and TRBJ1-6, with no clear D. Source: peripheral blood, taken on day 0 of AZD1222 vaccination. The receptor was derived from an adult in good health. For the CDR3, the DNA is TGTGCCAGCAGCTTTCGGCCAGAATCTAATTCACCCCTCCACTTT. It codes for CASSFRPESNSPLHF. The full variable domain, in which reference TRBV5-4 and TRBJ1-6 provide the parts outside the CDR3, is ETGVTQSPTHLIKTRGQQVTLRCSSQSGHNTVSWYQQALGQGPQFIFQYYREEENGRGNFPPRFSGLQFPNYSSELNVNALELDDSALYLCASSFRPESNSPLHFGNGTRLTVT.